The entry below describes one T cell receptor beta chain. This sample stems from a study of CD8 T cells in Susac syndrome. After extraction with the RNeasy kit, about 0.45 to 1 ug of the RNA was reverse transcribed using random hexamers. One entry per CDR3 protein, called by TCRdb with MiXCR from the immunoSEQ multiplex PCR reads. The sample holds approximately 120,000 distinct CDR3 sequences, 85% to 95% seen once. The CDR3 totals 13 residues. Between the trimmed V and J ends, which lost 4 bases and 3 bases, there was a span of 11 bases. The germline V gene encodes CDR1 SGHDT and CDR2 YYEEEE. Healthy donors formed controls matched for age and sex.

The origin of this receptor is a human donor in good health. The specimen sequenced was CD4+ T cells from PBMCs. The gene calls are TRBV5-6 and TRBJ2-7, with D perhaps given as TRBD1 or TRBD2 (5 bases each). The CDR3 DNA reads TGTGCCAGCAGCCCCGGGACCGTCTACGAGCAGTACTTC. Its translation is CASSPGTVYEQYF.